The clone carrying this TCR beta chain turned up a few times. Its antigen is not identified. A second PCR, run for about 7 to 12 cycles, used a sample-barcoded 5' primer plus a J-beta primer mix. Tagging of each cDNA molecule was performed by a template-switch adaptor with 12 random nucleotides. MiXCR, run by TCRdb on the 5' RACE reads, gives a single entry per CDR3 protein. The sample shows over 1,500,000 distinct CDR3 sequences, around 42% of them seen only once. The sample, around 10 milliliters of peripheral blood, was drawn from each donor. This CDR3 spans 16 amino acids. Trimming took off 0 bases at V and 5 bases at J, with 16 bases between the two ends. CDR1 and CDR2 from the germline V gene are MGHRA and YSYEKL. This record belongs to a study of blood T cells in healthy people across ages. Notes on the study in general: Not knowing donor CMV status may have confounded expanded clonotype changes.

Sequencing was performed on blood. This sequence was found in a human donor in good health. V is TRBV4-1 and J is TRBJ2-5; no definite D call. The CDR3 coding sequence is TGCGCCAGCAGCCAAGAGGTTTCTAGGATTCTGGAGACCCAGTACTTC. The encoded protein is CASSQEVSRILETQYF.